The 15 T cell receptor beta chains listed next were all sequenced from one sample in a study of cytomegalovirus exposure and HLA in healthy donors. In the PCR, 60 Vbeta and 13 Jbeta primers were used. The repertoire was sequenced with immunoSEQ multiplex PCR; TCRdb's copy has only in-frame clones and lacks some. The sample lists some 170,000 clones, around 80% occurring once. Sequencing was performed on PBMCs. These receptors were taken from a middle-aged man in good health and CMV-seronegative.

On this clone: Different DNA sequences within this sample yield the same CDR3. The chain links TRBV28 to TRBJ2-1; 11 nucleotides match TRBD2. V shed 11 bases, J shed 7 bases, and the junction held 10 bases outside the gene matches. This CDR3 contains 14 residues. Germline V gene sequence: CDR1 MDHEN, CDR2 SYDVKM. CDR3 protein: CASIIAGGYNEQFF. Written as DNA, the CDR3 is TGTGCCTCCATAATAGCGGGAGGGTATAATGAGCAGTTCTTC.

The chain couples TRBV29-1 to TRBJ2-1; TRBD2 matches 7 bases. Unmatched junction bases numbered 13, after V lost 3 bases and J lost 5 bases. The CDR3 spans 16 residues. Per germline, CDR1 SQVTM and CDR2 ANQGSEA. CDR3 coding DNA: TGCAGCGTTGACGCGGGCTGGCGGGGGTATAACAATGAGCAGTTCTTC. It translates to CSVDAGWRGYNNEQFF.

This clone was seen a few times. The V and J genes are TRBV5-1 and TRBJ2-2; a possible D gene is TRBD1 (5 bases). The V end lost 1 base, the J end lost 6 bases, and 16 bases lay between the germline ends. The CDR3 runs to 16 residues. The germline V gene encodes CDR1 SGHRS and CDR2 YFSETQ. CDR3 amino acids: CASSLLQARPPGELFF. The CDR3 nucleotides read TGCGCCAGCAGCTTGTTACAGGCGCGTCCCCCCGGGGAGCTGTTTTTT.

The chain couples TRBV19 to TRBJ2-1, with 9 bases aligning to TRBD2. The V segment lost 7 bases and the J segment 5 bases; nucleotides outside the gene matches: 9. The CDR3 sequence is 15 residues long. Germline V gene data show CDR1 as LNHDA and CDR2 as SQIVND (reference sequence). The CDR3 reads CASTPHLAGNNEQFF. The CDR3 DNA is TGTGCCAGTACACCCCACCTAGCGGGAAACAATGAGCAGTTCTTC.

This clone has only one observation. The chain has TRBV10-3 and TRBJ2-3; possibly TRBD2 for D (5 bases). Germline-derived CDR1 and CDR2 are ENHRY and SYGVKD. The CDR3 is made up of 14 amino acids. The V end was cut by 10 bases, the J end by 4 bases, with 18 bases between. CDR3 DNA: TGTGCCACGTTAAGCCGGGCGGGCCCAGATACGCAGTATTTT. It translates to CATLSRAGPDTQYF.

The chain is built from TRBV7-6 and TRBJ2-6; no clear D gene. This CDR3 is built from 17 residues. With 2 bases removed from V and 2 bases from J, the gap between germline ends came to 13 bases. The germline V gene encodes CDR1 SGHVS and CDR2 FNYEAQ. In nucleotides, the CDR3 is TGTGCCAGCAGCTTATATCCCGTGGCCACTGGGGCCAACGTCCTGACTTTC. Translated, it gives CASSLYPVATGANVLTF.

The chain joins TRBV7-2 to TRBJ2-5, with 7 bases that match TRBD1. Germline loops: CDR1 SGHTA, CDR2 FQGNSA. CDR3 size: 16 residues. Unmatched junction bases numbered 15, after V lost 5 bases and J lost 6 bases. CDR3 sequence (DNA): TGTGCCAGCAGCATCTCCAACAGGGGAGTAAGAAAGACCCAGTACTTC. Translating gives CASSISNRGVRKTQYF.

V and J are TRBV6-1 and TRBJ2-3; no reliable D call. The CDR3 is 11 residues long. Trimming took off 2 bases at V and 9 bases at J, with 6 bases between the two ends. Germline CDR1 reads MNHNS; CDR2 reads SASEGT. The CDR3 region is CASSEPQTQYF. The DNA for the CDR3 is TGTGCCAGCAGTGAACCCCAGACGCAGTATTTT.

V gene TRBV19 combines with J gene TRBJ2-5; D is ambiguous. Trimming took off 4 bases at V and 4 bases at J, with 10 bases between the two ends. This CDR3 has 13 residues. Germline CDR1 and CDR2: LNHDA and SQIVND (reference sequence). CDR3 in amino acids: CASSTQVGETQYF. The CDR3 coding sequence is TGTGCCAGTAGTACCCAGGTAGGAGAGACCCAGTACTTC.

The chain joins TRBV7-2 to TRBJ2-3; possibly TRBD2 for D (5 bases). Germline V gives CDR1 SGHTA, CDR2 FQGNSA. The CDR3 runs to 15 residues. Trimming took off 7 bases at V and 5 bases at J, with 19 bases between the two ends. CDR3 amino acids: CASTSRTPGKDTQYF. DNA of the CDR3: TGTGCCAGCACCTCTCGGACTCCAGGAAAAGATACGCAGTATTTT.

The CDR3 sequence: CASSQTSGRETQYF. The CDR3 DNA is TGTGCCAGCTCACAGACTAGCGGGAGGGAGACCCAGTACTTC. The chain has TRBV18 and TRBJ2-5, with 13 bases identical to TRBD2. Germline V gene sequence: CDR1 KGHSH, CDR2 LQKENI. Losses at the gene ends were 4 bases for V and 5 bases for J; bases not matched to a gene: 1. The CDR3 has 14 residues.

In regard to this clone: The same CDR3 also results from other DNA sequences found in this sample. The V call is TRBV5-4, the J call TRBJ2-1; D is perhaps TRBD2 (5 bases). Trimming stripped 3 bases from V and 3 bases from J, with 10 bases between. This CDR3 contains 14 residues. Germline V lookup: CDR1 SGHNT, CDR2 YYREEE (reference sequence). The CDR3 region has the DNA TGTGCCAGCAGCTCAGCCGGACTCTACAATGAGCAGTTCTTC. Translated: CASSSAGLYNEQFF.

This chain uses TRBV4-3 with TRBJ2-7; 7 bases match TRBD1. This CDR3 has 13 amino acids. Looked up from germline, CDR1 is LGHNA and CDR2 is YSLEER. J was trimmed by 6 bases and V by 1 base; bases with no gene match: 3. CDR3 in amino acids: CASSQGQGGEQYF. The CDR3 nucleotides read TGCGCCAGCAGCCAAGGACAGGGCGGCGAGCAGTACTTC.

This chain links TRBV28 with TRBJ2-1; 7 bases fit TRBD2. CDR3 length equals 16 residues. V gave up 3 bases and J gave up 5 bases; unmatched junction bases: 10. Germline lookup yields CDR1 MDHEN and CDR2 SYDVKM. The CDR3 DNA sequence: TGTGCCAGCAGTTTTCGGTCTAGCGGTCCAAACAATGAGCAGTTCTTC. This sequence encodes CASSFRSSGPNNEQFF.

The V call is TRBV18, the J call TRBJ1-1, with 7 bases lining up with TRBD1. This CDR3 spans 14 amino acids. Germline loops: CDR1 KGHSH, CDR2 LQKENI. The junction had 2 bases not matched to a gene; V was cut back by 3 bases and J by 1 base. The CDR3 region has the DNA TGTGCCAGCTCACCGGGGACAGCGAACACTGAAGCTTTCTTT. This encodes CASSPGTANTEAFF.